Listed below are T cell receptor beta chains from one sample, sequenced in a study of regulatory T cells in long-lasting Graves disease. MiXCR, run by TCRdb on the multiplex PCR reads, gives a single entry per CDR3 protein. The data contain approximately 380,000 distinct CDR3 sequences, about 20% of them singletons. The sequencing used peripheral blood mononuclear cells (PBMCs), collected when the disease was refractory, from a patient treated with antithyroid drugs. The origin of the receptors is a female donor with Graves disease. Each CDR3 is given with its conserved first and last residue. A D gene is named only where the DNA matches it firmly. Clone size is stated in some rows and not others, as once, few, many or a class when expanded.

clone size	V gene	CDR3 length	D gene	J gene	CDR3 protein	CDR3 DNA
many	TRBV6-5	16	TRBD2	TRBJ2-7	CASSYRGLAEWYEQYF	TGTGCCAGCAGTTATCGTGGACTAGCGGAATGGTACGAGCAGTACTTC
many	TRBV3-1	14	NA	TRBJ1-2	CASSQDPAGSGYTF	TGTGCCAGCAGCCAAGATCCAGCAGGGAGCGGCTACACCTTC
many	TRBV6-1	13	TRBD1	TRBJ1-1	CASQGQGMTEAFF	TGTGCCAGCCAGGGACAGGGGATGACTGAAGCTTTCTTT
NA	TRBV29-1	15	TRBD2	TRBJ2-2	CSAGVLAGSTGELFF	TGCAGCGCTGGCGTACTAGCGGGATCCACCGGGGAGCTGTTTTTT
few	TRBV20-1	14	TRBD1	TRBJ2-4	CSAYPPGQGNIQYF	TGCAGTGCTTATCCGCCGGGACAGGGCAACATTCAGTACTTC
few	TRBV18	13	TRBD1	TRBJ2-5	CVSADRLVETQYF	TGTGTCAGCGCGGACAGGCTTGTCGAGACCCAGTACTTC
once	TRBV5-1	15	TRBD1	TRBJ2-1	CASSPGQGSYNEQFF	TGCGCCAGCAGCCCCGGACAGGGTTCCTACAATGAGCAGTTCTTC
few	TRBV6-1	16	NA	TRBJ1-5	CASSEVQSFRGQPQHF	TGTGCCAGCAGTGAAGTCCAGTCGTTTCGGGGTCAGCCCCAGCATTTT
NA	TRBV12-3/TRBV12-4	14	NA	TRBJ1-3	CASSFMDIRNTIYF	TGTGCCAGCAGTTTCATGGACATTCGAAACACCATATATTTT
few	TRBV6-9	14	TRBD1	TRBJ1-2	CASSYQGGNDGYTF	TGTGCCAGCAGTTATCAGGGGGGGAATGATGGCTACACCTTC
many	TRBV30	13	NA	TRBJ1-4	CAWSAGRSEKLFF	TGTGCCTGGAGTGCAGGGAGGAGTGAAAAACTGTTTTTT
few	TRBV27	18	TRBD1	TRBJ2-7	CASSLSALRGPMHYEQYF	TGTGCCAGCAGTTTATCAGCCCTAAGGGGGCCCATGCACTACGAGCAGTACTTC
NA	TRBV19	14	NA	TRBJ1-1	CASSMVGSLTEALF	TGTGCCAGTAGTATGGTAGGTTCCCTCACTGAAGCTCTCTTT
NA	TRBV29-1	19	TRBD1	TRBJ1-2	CSALMPAGRTGGWSYGYTF	TGCAGCGCTCTAATGCCCGCTGGGAGGACAGGGGGATGGAGCTATGGCTACACCTTC
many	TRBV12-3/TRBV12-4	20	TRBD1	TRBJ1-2	CASSLVAWTGAQLIPYGYTF	TGTGCCAGCAGTTTAGTGGCCTGGACAGGAGCCCAACTTATCCCGTATGGCTACACCTTC
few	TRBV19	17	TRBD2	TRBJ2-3	CASSIRTSGLSTDTQYF	TGTGCCAGTAGTATTAGGACTAGCGGGCTCAGCACAGATACGCAGTATTTT
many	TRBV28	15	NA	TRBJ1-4	CASSLRRGSNEKLFF	TGTGCCAGCAGTTTGAGGAGGGGGTCTAATGAAAAACTGTTTTTT
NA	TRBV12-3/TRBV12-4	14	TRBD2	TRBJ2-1	CASSRLGTINEQFF	TGTGCCAGCAGTCGACTCGGGACTATCAATGAGCAGTTCTTC
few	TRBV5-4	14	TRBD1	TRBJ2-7	CASSRQGRSHEQYF	TGTGCCAGCAGTCGACAGGGTCGTAGCCACGAGCAGTACTTC
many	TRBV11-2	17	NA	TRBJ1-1	CASSLAKWGAQNTEAFF	TGTGCCAGCAGCTTAGCAAAATGGGGGGCCCAGAACACTGAAGCTTTCTTT
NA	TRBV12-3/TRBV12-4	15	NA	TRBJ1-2	CASASGSPQFYGYTF	TGTGCCAGCGCTTCCGGGTCCCCGCAATTCTATGGCTACACCTTC
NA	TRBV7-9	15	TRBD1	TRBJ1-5	CASSSTGRGNQPQHF	TGTGCCAGCAGCTCGACAGGGAGAGGGAATCAGCCCCAGCATTTT
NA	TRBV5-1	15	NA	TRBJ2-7	CASSSFRASSYEQYF	TGCGCCAGCAGCTCGTTCAGAGCCAGTAGTTACGAGCAGTACTTC
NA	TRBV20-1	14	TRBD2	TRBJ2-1	CSARGLAEYHEQFF	TGCAGTGCTAGAGGGCTAGCGGAGTACCATGAGCAGTTCTTC
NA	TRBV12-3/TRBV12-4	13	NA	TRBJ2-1	CASSEGGNNEQFF	TGTGCCAGCAGTGAAGGGGGGAACAATGAGCAGTTCTTC
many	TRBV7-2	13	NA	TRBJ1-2	CASSREVTYGYTF	TGTGCCAGCAGCAGGGAGGTTACCTATGGCTACACCTTC
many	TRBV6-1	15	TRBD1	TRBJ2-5	CASSGTGWGRETQYF	TGTGCCAGCAGTGGGACAGGGTGGGGAAGAGAGACCCAGTACTTC
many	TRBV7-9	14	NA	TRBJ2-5	CASSLGTESYRQYF	TGTGCCAGCAGCTTGGGGACGGAGTCCTACCGCCAGTACTTC
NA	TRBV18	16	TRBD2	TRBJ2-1	CASSPLAGGNYNEQFF	TGTGCCAGCTCACCGTTAGCGGGAGGGAATTACAATGAGCAGTTCTTC
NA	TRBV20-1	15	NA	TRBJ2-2	CSGQVGGHNTGELFF	TGCAGTGGGCAAGTGGGGGGGCACAACACCGGGGAGCTGTTTTTT
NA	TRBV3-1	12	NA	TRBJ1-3	CASSQNGNTIYF	TGTGCCAGCAGCCAAAATGGAAACACCATATATTTT
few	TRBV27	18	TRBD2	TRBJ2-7	CASSLAGFSSQYSYEQYF	TGTGCCAGCAGTCTAGCGGGGTTCTCTTCTCAGTACTCCTACGAGCAGTACTTC
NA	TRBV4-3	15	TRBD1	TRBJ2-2	CASSRGQGSTGELFF	TGCGCCAGCAGCCGCGGACAGGGATCCACCGGGGAGCTGTTTTTT
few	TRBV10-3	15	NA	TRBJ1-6	CAISESRGGNSPLHF	TGTGCCATCAGTGAGTCGAGGGGGGGGAATTCACCCCTCCACTTT
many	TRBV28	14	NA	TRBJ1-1	CASSPNGITTEAFF	TGTGCCAGCAGCCCCAACGGTATTACCACTGAAGCTTTCTTT
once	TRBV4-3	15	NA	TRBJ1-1	CASSQDPISDSGAFF	TGCGCCAGCAGCCAAGATCCTATTTCGGATTCCGGAGCTTTCTTT
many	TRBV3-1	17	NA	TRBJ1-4	CASSYKGSWTTNEKLFF	TGTGCCAGCAGCTACAAGGGCTCCTGGACAACTAATGAAAAACTGTTTTTT
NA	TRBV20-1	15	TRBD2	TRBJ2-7	CSAPGLAGAPYEQYF	TGCAGTGCGCCAGGACTAGCGGGAGCCCCCTACGAGCAGTACTTC
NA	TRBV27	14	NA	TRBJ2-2	CASSFLGGTGELFF	TGTGCCAGCAGTTTCCTTGGCGGCACCGGGGAGCTGTTTTTT
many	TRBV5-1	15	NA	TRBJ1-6	CASSLDGGKGSPLHF	TGCGCCAGCAGCTTGGACGGGGGAAAGGGATCACCCCTCCACTTT
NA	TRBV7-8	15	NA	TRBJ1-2	CASGFTPQRGAGYTF	TGTGCCAGCGGCTTTACACCCCAGAGAGGAGCTGGCTACACCTTC
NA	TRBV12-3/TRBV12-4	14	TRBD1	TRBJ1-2	CASTLQGAYYGYTF	TGTGCCAGCACCTTACAGGGGGCTTACTATGGCTACACCTTC
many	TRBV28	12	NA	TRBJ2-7	CASSFFRGEQYF	TGTGCCAGCAGTTTTTTTCGGGGCGAGCAGTACTTC
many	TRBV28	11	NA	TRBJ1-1	CASSFDTEAFF	TGTGCCAGCAGTTTCGACACTGAAGCTTTCTTT
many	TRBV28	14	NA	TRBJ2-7	CASNLMGRAYEQYF	TGTGCCAGCAATTTAATGGGCAGAGCCTACGAGCAGTACTTC
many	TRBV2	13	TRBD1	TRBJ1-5	CASTPGQFQPQHF	TGTGCCAGCACACCGGGACAGTTTCAGCCCCAGCATTTT
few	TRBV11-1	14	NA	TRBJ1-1	CASSSLSTAPEAFF	TGTGCCAGCAGCTCCCTTAGCACAGCCCCTGAAGCTTTCTTT
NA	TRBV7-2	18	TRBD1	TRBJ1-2	CASSSSPYRGGSNYGYTF	TGTGCCAGCAGCTCCAGCCCCTACAGGGGGGGGTCTAACTATGGCTACACCTTC
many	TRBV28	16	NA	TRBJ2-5	CASNQILTGDQETQYF	TGTGCCAGCAATCAAATACTGACAGGAGACCAAGAGACCCAGTACTTC
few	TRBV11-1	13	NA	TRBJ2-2	CASSLAASGELFF	TGTGCCAGCAGCTTAGCCGCGTCCGGGGAGCTGTTTTTT
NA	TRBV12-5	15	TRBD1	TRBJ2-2	CASGRDRSNTGELFF	TGTGCTAGTGGCCGGGACAGGAGTAACACCGGGGAGCTGTTTTTT
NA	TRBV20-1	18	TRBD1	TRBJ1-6	CSASTGTGGIDGGTPLHF	TGCAGTGCTTCTACCGGGACAGGGGGCATCGACGGTGGGACACCCCTCCACTTT
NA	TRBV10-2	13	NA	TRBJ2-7	CASSDAGDYEQYF	TGCGCCAGCAGTGATGCAGGTGACTACGAGCAGTACTTC
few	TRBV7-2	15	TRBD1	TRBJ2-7	CASSLGTGKLYEQYF	TGTGCCAGCAGCTTAGGGACAGGGAAACTCTACGAGCAGTACTTC